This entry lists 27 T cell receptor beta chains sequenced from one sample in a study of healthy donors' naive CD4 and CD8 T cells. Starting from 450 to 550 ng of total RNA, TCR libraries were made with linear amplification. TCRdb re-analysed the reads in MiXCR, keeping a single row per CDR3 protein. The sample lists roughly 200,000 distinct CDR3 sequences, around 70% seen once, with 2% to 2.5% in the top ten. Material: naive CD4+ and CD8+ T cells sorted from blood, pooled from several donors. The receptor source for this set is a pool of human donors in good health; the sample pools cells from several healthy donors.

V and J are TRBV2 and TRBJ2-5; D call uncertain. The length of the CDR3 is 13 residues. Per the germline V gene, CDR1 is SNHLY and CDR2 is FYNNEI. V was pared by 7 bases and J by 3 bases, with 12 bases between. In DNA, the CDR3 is TGTGCCAGCACCCCAACAGAGGAAGAGACCCAGTACTTC. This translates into CASTPTEEETQYF.

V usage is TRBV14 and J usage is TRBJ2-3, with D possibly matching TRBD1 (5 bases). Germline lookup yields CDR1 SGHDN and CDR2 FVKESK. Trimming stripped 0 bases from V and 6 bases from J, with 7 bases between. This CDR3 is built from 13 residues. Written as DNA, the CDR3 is TGTGCCAGCAGCCAAGAGAAGGGGGATACGCAGTATTTT. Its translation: CASSQEKGDTQYF.

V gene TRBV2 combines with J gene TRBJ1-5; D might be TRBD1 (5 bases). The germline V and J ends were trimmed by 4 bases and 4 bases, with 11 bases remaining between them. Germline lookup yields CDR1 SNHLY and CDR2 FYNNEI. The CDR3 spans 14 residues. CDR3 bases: TGTGCCAGCAGTGTGGGGGGTTGGAATCAGCCCCAGCATTTT. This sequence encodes CASSVGGWNQPQHF.

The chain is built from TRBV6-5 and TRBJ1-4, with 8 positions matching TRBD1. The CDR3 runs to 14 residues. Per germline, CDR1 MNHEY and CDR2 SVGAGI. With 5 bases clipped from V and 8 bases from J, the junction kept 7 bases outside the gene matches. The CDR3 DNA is TGTGCCAGCAGTCCAGACAGGGGAGGGGAAAAACTGTTTTTT. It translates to CASSPDRGGEKLFF.

The CDR3 bases are TGCAGCGCCTCGAGGGCCCTTAGCGCAGATACGCAGTATTTT. Its translation: CSASRALSADTQYF. This rearrangement joins TRBV29-1 to TRBJ2-3, with D possibly being TRBD2 (5 bases). Trimming took 7 bases from V and 4 from J, leaving 18 bases between them. The germline V gene has CDR1 SQVTM and CDR2 ANQGSEA. This CDR3 comprises 14 residues.

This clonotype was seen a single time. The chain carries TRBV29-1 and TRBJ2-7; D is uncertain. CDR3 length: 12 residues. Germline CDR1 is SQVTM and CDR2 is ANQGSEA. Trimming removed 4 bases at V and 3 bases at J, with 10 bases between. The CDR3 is CSVVSGIYEQYF. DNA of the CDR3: TGCAGCGTTGTATCGGGTATCTACGAGCAGTACTTC.

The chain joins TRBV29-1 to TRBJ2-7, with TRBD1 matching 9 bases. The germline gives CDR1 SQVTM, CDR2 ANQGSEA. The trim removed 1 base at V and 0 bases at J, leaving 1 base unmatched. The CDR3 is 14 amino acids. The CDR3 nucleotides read TGCAGCGTTGAAGGGACAGGGGTCTCCTACGAGCAGTACTTC. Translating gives CSVEGTGVSYEQYF.

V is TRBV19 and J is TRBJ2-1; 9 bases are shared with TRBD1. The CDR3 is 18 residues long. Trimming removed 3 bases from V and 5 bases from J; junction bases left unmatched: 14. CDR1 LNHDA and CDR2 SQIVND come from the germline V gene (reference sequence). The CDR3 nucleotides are TGTGCCAGTAGTATCGGGACAGGGAGGGCACAGCTACACAATGAGCAGTTCTTC. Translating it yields CASSIGTGRAQLHNEQFF.

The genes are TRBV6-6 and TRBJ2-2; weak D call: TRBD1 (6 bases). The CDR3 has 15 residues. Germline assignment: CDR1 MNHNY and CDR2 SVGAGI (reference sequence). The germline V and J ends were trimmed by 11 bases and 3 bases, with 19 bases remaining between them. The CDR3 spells CACIPGAGDTGELFF. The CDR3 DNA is TGTGCCTGCATCCCCGGGGCAGGGGACACCGGGGAGCTGTTTTTT.

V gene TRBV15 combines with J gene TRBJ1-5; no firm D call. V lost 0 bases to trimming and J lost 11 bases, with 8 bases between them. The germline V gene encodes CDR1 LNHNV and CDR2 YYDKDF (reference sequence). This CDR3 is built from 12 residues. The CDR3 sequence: CATSRDTEAQHF. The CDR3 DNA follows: TGTGCCACCAGCAGAGATACCGAGGCCCAGCATTTT.

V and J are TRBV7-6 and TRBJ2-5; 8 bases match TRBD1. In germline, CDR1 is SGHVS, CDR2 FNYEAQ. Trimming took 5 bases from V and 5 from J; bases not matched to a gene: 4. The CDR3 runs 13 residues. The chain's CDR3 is CASSQTGEETQYF. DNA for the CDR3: TGTGCCAGCAGCCAGACAGGGGAGGAGACCCAGTACTTC.

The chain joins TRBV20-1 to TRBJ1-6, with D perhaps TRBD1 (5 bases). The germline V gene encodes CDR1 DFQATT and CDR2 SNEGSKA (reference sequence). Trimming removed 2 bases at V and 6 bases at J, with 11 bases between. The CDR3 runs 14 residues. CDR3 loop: CSARTGTANSPLHF. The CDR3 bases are TGCAGTGCTAGAACCGGGACGGCTAATTCACCCCTCCACTTT.

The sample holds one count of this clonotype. The CDR3 loop reads CSVARDRGTDTQYF. CDR3 bases: TGCAGCGTTGCCAGGGACAGGGGAACAGATACGCAGTATTTT. The rearrangement links TRBV29-1 to TRBJ2-3; 10 positions agree with TRBD1. After removal of 4 bases from V and 3 bases from J, the junction contained 4 bases not matched to a gene. The CDR3 is made up of 14 amino acids. Germline CDR1 and CDR2: SQVTM and ANQGSEA.

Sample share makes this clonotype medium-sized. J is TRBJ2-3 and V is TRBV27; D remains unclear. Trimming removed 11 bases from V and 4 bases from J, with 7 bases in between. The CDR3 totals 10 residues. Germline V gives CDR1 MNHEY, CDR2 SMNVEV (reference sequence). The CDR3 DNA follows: TGTGCCGTTTGGGCAGATACGCAGTATTTT. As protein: CAVWADTQYF.

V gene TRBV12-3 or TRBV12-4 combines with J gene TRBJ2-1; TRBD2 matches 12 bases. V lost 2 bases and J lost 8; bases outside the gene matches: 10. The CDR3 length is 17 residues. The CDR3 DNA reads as TGTGCCAGCAGTTTACCCCAGAGACTAGCGGGAGCCCATGAGCAGTTCTTC. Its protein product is CASSLPQRLAGAHEQFF.

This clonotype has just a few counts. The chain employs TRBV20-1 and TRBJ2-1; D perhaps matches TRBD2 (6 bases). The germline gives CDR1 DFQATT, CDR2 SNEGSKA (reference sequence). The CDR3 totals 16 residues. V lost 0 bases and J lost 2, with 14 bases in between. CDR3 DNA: TGCAGTGCTAGAGATTGGAGGGAGACCGCCTACAATGAGCAGTTCTTC. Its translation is CSARDWRETAYNEQFF.

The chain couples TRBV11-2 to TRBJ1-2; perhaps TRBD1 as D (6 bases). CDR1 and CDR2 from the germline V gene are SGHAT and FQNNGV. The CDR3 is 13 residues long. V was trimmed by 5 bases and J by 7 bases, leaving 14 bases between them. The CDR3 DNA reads TGTGCCAGCAGCGCCCAGGGGTGGTCTGGCTACACCTTC. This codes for CASSAQGWSGYTF.

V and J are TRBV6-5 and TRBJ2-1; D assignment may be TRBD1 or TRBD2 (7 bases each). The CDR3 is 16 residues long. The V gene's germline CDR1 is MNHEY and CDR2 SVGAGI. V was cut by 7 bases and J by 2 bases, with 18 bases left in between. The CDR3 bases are TGTGCCAGCACCCACAGGGGAGGGTCCGCCTACAATGAGCAGTTCTTC. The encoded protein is CASTHRGGSAYNEQFF.

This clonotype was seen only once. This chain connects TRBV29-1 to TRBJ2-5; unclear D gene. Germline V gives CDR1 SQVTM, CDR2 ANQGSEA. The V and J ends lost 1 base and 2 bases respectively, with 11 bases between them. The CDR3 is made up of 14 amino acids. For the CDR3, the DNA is TGCAGCGTTGAAGTGCTGGGTGGACAAGAGACCCAGTACTTC. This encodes CSVEVLGGQETQYF.

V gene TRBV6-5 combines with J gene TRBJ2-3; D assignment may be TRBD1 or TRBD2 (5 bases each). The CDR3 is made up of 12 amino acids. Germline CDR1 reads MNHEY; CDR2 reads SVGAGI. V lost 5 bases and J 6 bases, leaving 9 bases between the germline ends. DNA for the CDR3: TGTGCCAGCAGTAACCGGGGCGATACGCAGTATTTT. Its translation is CASSNRGDTQYF.

CDR3 sequence reads: CSVDIGGGNQPQHF. CDR3 nucleotides: TGCAGCGTTGATATTGGAGGCGGCAATCAGCCCCAGCATTTT. The chain employs TRBV29-1 and TRBJ1-5; D not resolved. The CDR3 spans 14 residues. Trimming took 3 bases from V and 2 from J, leaving 11 bases between them. In germline, CDR1 is SQVTM, CDR2 ANQGSEA.

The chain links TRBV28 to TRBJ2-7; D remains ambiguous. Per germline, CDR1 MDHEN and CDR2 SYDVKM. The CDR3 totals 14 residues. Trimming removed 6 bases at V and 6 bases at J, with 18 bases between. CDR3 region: CASRVTQTKVEQYF. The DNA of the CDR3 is TGTGCCAGCAGGGTGACCCAAACCAAAGTCGAGCAGTACTTC.

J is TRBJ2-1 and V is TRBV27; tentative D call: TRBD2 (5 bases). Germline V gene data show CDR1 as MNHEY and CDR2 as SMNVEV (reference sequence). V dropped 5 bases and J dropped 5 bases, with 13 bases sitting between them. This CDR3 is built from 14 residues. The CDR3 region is CASSKGRVHNEQFF. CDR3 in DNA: TGTGCCAGCAGTAAAGGGCGGGTCCACAATGAGCAGTTCTTC.

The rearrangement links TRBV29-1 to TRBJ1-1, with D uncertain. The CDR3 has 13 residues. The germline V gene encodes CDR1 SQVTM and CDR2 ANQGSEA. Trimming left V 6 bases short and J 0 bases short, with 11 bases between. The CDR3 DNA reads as TGCAGCGTGGAAAGCAGACTGAACACTGAAGCTTTCTTT. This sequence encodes CSVESRLNTEAFF.

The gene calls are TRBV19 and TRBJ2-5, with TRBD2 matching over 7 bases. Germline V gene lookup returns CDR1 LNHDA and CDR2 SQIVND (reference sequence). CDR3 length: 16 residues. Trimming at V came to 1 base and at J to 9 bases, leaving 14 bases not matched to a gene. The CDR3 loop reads CASSIGRQDAAGAQYF. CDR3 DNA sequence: TGTGCCAGTAGTATAGGCCGGCAGGACGCCGCGGGGGCCCAGTACTTC.

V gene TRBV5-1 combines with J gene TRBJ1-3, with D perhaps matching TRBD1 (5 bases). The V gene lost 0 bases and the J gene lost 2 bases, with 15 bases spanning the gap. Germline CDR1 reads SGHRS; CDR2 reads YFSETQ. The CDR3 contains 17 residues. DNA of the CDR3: TGCGCCAGCAGCTTGGATATGGCCAGGGCCACTGGAAACACCATATATTTT. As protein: CASSLDMARATGNTIYF.

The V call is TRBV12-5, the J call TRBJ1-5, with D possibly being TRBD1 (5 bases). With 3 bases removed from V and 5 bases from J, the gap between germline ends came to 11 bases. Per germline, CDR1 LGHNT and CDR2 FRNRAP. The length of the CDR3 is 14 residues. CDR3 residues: CASGFGTGYQPQHF. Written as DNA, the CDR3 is TGTGCTAGTGGTTTTGGGACGGGGTATCAGCCCCAGCATTTT.